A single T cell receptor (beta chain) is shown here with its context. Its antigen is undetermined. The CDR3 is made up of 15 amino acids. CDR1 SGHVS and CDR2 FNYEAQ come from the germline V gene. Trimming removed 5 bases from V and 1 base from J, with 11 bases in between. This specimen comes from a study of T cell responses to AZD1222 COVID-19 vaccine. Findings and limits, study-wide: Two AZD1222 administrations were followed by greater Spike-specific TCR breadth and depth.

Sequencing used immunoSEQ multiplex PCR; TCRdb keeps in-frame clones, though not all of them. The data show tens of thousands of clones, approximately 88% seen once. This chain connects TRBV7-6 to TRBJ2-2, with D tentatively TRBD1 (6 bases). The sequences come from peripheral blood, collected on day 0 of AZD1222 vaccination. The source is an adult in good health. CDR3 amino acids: CASSNGGLNTGELFF. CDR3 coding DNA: TGTGCCAGCAGCAATGGGGGCCTGAACACCGGGGAGCTGTTTTTT.